These 20 T cell receptor beta chains originate from one sample sequenced in a study of T cell responses to AZD1222 COVID-19 vaccine. Sequencing was performed with immunoSEQ multiplex PCR; in TCRdb, only in-frame clones are kept and a portion is missing. The table lists around 150,000 clones, approximately 90% of them singletons. This sample comprised peripheral blood, obtained 28 days after the second AZD1222 dose. The receptors here all came from an adult who received the AZD1222 COVID-19 vaccine.

The genes are TRBV28 and TRBJ2-7; the D call may be TRBD1 or TRBD2 (6 bases each). Deletions cut 6 bases from V and 4 bases from J, with 10 bases between. The CDR3 totals 12 residues. CDR1 MDHEN and CDR2 SYDVKM come from the germline V gene. CDR3 nucleotides: TGTGCCAGCAGGCGGGACACTTACGAGCAGTACTTC. Its protein is CASRRDTYEQYF. Based on the CDR3 plus reference TRBV28 and TRBJ2-7, the full variable domain is DVKVTQSSRYLVKRTGEKVFLECVQDMDHENMFWYRQDPGLGLRLIYFSYDVKMKEKGDIPEGYSVSREKKERFSLILESASTNQTSMYLCASRRDTYEQYFGPGTRLTVT.

The rearrangement joins TRBV14 to TRBJ1-6; perhaps TRBD1 as D (6 bases). This CDR3 is built from 14 residues. Germline V gene data show CDR1 as SGHDN and CDR2 as FVKESK. The V end was cut by 4 bases, the J end by 8 bases, with 12 bases between. Here the CDR3 DNA reads TGTGCCAGCAGCCCCGGACAGCTATATTCACCCCTCCACTTT. Translated, it gives CASSPGQLYSPLHF.

The J gene is TRBJ1-2, the V gene TRBV2; D is undetermined. Germline V gene data show CDR1 as SNHLY and CDR2 as FYNNEI. V lost 1 base and J 5 bases, leaving 17 bases between the germline ends. CDR3 length equals 16 residues. The CDR3 DNA reads as TGTGCCAGCAGTGAAGAGCGGGGTGGGTGGAATTATGGCTACACCTTC. Protein: CASSEERGGWNYGYTF.

This sequence joins TRBV12-3 or TRBV12-4 and TRBJ2-7; possibly TRBD1 for D (5 bases). Trimming pared 2 bases from V and 3 bases from J, leaving 8 bases between. The length of the CDR3 is 13 residues. The CDR3 is CASSLWGLYEQYF. CDR3 DNA sequence: TGTGCCAGCAGTTTATGGGGCCTCTACGAGCAGTACTTC.

The chain is built from TRBV25-1 and TRBJ2-1, with D maybe TRBD2 (6 bases). CDR3 length: 17 amino acids. The V and J ends lost 4 bases and 4 bases respectively, with 20 bases between them. CDR1 and CDR2 (germline): MGHDK, SYGVNS. CDR3 DNA sequence: TGTGCCAGCAGTGGAATCCCGGTGGCTAGCGCTTACAATGAGCAGTTCTTC. Amino acid sequence: CASSGIPVASAYNEQFF.

This clone showed up just a few times. The chain links TRBV6-4 to TRBJ2-3; D is tentatively TRBD1 or TRBD2 (5 bases each). The CDR3 covers 14 residues. V lost 2 bases and J lost 4, with 10 bases in between. Germline V CDR1 and CDR2: MRHNA, SNTAGT. CDR3 amino acids: CASSDGTGADTQYF. The CDR3 DNA reads as TGTGCCAGCAGTGACGGGACGGGCGCAGATACGCAGTATTTT.

The chain combines TRBV3-1 (or the pseudogene TRBV3-2) with TRBJ2-7; no definite D call. V lost 4 bases to trimming and J lost 3 bases, with 7 bases between them. Germline-derived CDR1 and CDR2 are LGHDT and YNNKEL (reference sequence). The CDR3 contains 12 residues. CDR3 residues: CASSPGVYEQYF. The CDR3 nucleotides read TGTGCCAGCAGCCCTGGCGTCTACGAGCAGTACTTC.

The chain links TRBV4-3 to TRBJ1-2, with D tentatively TRBD1 (6 bases). The CDR3 is made up of 15 amino acids. V was clipped by 1 base and J by 9 bases, with 18 bases between them. Germline V gene sequence: CDR1 LGHNA, CDR2 YSLEER. Here the CDR3 reads CASSQVPTQGSRYTF. DNA of the CDR3: TGCGCCAGCAGCCAAGTTCCCACCCAGGGGTCCCGCTACACCTTC.

The chain's CDR3 is CASTTTGFGEKLFF. DNA of the CDR3: TGTGCCAGCACCACGACAGGCTTTGGTGAAAAACTGTTTTTT. The chain recombines TRBV28 with TRBJ1-4; D is perhaps TRBD1 (6 bases). V lost 7 bases to trimming and J lost 7 bases, with 16 bases between them. This CDR3 is 14 amino acids long. CDR1 and CDR2 from the germline V gene are MDHEN and SYDVKM. Full variable domain (remainder filled in from reference TRBV28 and TRBJ1-4): DVKVTQSSRYLVKRTGEKVFLECVQDMDHENMFWYRQDPGLGLRLIYFSYDVKMKEKGDIPEGYSVSREKKERFSLILESASTNQTSMYLCASTTTGFGEKLFFGSGTQLSVL.

This chain uses TRBV28 with TRBJ2-3; 8 bases are a match to TRBD2. The CDR3 totals 14 residues. V was pared by 5 bases and J by 5 bases, with 6 bases of the junction left unmatched. CDR1 and CDR2 from the germline V gene are MDHEN and SYDVKM. The CDR3 DNA sequence: TGTGCCAGCAGTCAGCCGGGACTAGGAGATACGCAGTATTTT. Amino acids: CASSQPGLGDTQYF.

The J gene is TRBJ1-3, the V gene TRBV5-1; D is possibly TRBD1 (6 bases). The ends were cut back, 4 bases at V and 4 bases at J, with 21 bases in the middle. Germline CDR1 reads SGHRS; CDR2 reads YFSETQ. This CDR3 has 17 residues. CDR3 sequence: CASSPSTTGRLGNTIYF. The DNA of the CDR3 is TGCGCCAGCAGCCCCTCAACCACAGGGAGATTAGGAAACACCATATATTTT.

CDR3 sequence: CASSLGTGKLNQPQHF. DNA for the CDR3: TGTGCCAGCAGCTTAGGGACAGGGAAACTCAATCAGCCCCAGCATTTT. V usage is TRBV7-9 and J usage is TRBJ1-5; 8 bases line up with TRBD1. This CDR3 region has 16 residues. The junction had 5 bases not matched to a gene; V was cut back by 1 base and J by 3 bases. The germline V gene encodes CDR1 SEHNR and CDR2 FQNEAQ (reference sequence). Full variable domain (outside the CDR3, taken from reference TRBV7-9 and TRBJ1-5): DTGVSQNPRHKITKRGQNVTFRCDPISEHNRLYWYRQTLGQGPEFLTYFQNEAQLEKSRLLSDRFSAERPKGSFSTLEIQRTEQGDSAMYLCASSLGTGKLNQPQHFGDGTRLSIL.

The rearrangement uses TRBV29-1 and TRBJ2-1, with TRBD1 identical over 7 bases. The CDR3 spans 15 residues. Germline CDR1 SQVTM, CDR2 ANQGSEA. With V trimmed by 1 base and J by 0 bases, 3 bases remained unmatched. The CDR3 region has the DNA TGCAGCGTTGAAGGGGGGACAGACTCCTACAATGAGCAGTTCTTC. Encoded protein: CSVEGGTDSYNEQFF.

The rearrangement links TRBV5-6 to TRBJ2-7; 8 positions match TRBD1. CDR1 is SGHDT, CDR2 YYEEEE, per germline. Trimming cost V 7 bases and J 6 bases; bases outside gene matches: 12. CDR3 length: 14 amino acids. The CDR3 region is CASAWSDRASEQYF. The CDR3 DNA reads as TGTGCCAGCGCGTGGTCGGACAGGGCGAGCGAGCAGTACTTC.

This chain connects TRBV28 to TRBJ2-3, with D perhaps TRBD1 or TRBD2 (5 bases each). The CDR3 is made up of 13 amino acids. Germline V gives CDR1 MDHEN, CDR2 SYDVKM. V lost 6 bases and J 4 bases, leaving 11 bases between the germline ends. CDR3 coding DNA: TGTGCCAGCAGCACGCAGGGACCAGATACGCAGTATTTT. Amino acids: CASSTQGPDTQYF. Complete variable domain (other parts from reference TRBV28 and TRBJ2-3): DVKVTQSSRYLVKRTGEKVFLECVQDMDHENMFWYRQDPGLGLRLIYFSYDVKMKEKGDIPEGYSVSREKKERFSLILESASTNQTSMYLCASSTQGPDTQYFGPGTRLTVL.

V and J are TRBV5-1 and TRBJ2-3; D gene uncertain. V was pared by 0 bases and J by 6 bases, with 8 bases between. CDR1 SGHRS and CDR2 YFSETQ come from the germline V gene. This CDR3 contains 13 residues. CDR3 protein: CASSLVPSDTQYF. DNA for the CDR3: TGCGCCAGCAGCTTGGTCCCCTCGGATACGCAGTATTTT.

This clone was counted once. The gene calls are TRBV7-2 and TRBJ1-1; D may be TRBD1 (5 bases). CDR3 length equals 13 residues. The germline V and J ends were trimmed by 2 bases and 8 bases, with 12 bases remaining between them. The V gene's germline CDR1 is SGHTA and CDR2 FQGNSA. The CDR3 DNA sequence: TGTGCCAGCAGCTTAATTTGGGGCAGAGAAGCTTTCTTT. As protein: CASSLIWGREAFF.

A remark on this clone: Other DNA sequences in this specimen translate into the identical CDR3. The chain links TRBV18 to TRBJ1-2; 9 bases fit TRBD1. Germline CDR1 KGHSH, CDR2 LQKENI. With 3 bases clipped from V and 4 bases from J, the junction kept 0 bases outside the gene matches. This CDR3 is 13 amino acids long. The chain's CDR3 is CASSPGQGYGYTF. CDR3 DNA: TGTGCCAGCTCACCGGGACAGGGCTATGGCTACACCTTC. Based on the CDR3 plus reference TRBV18 and TRBJ1-2, the full variable domain is NAGVMQNPRHLVRRRGQEARLRCSPMKGHSHVYWYRQLPEEGLKFMVYLQKENIIDESGMPKERFSAEFPKEGPSILRIQQVVRGDSAAYFCASSPGQGYGYTFGSGTRLTVV.

The rearrangement joins TRBV20-1 to TRBJ1-2; D is ambiguous. V lost 3 bases, J lost 2 bases, and 7 bases lay in between. CDR3 length: 12 residues. Looked up from germline, CDR1 is DFQATT and CDR2 is SNEGSKA (reference sequence). This CDR3 reads CSASVENYGYTF. The DNA for the CDR3 is TGCAGTGCTAGTGTGGAAAACTATGGCTACACCTTC.

This sequence joins TRBV2 and TRBJ2-1; 8 nucleotides agree with TRBD2. The CDR3 sequence is 16 residues long. Germline CDR1 is SNHLY and CDR2 is FYNNEI. The ends lost 6 bases at V and 0 bases at J; junction bases unmatched: 7. The CDR3 loop is CASRKERGTSYNEQFF. DNA of the CDR3: TGTGCCAGCAGAAAGGAGCGGGGGACCTCCTACAATGAGCAGTTCTTC.